Shown below are 14 T cell receptor beta chains from a single sample sequenced in a study of T cell responses to AZD1222 COVID-19 vaccine. Profiled with immunoSEQ multiplex PCR; TCRdb holds only in-frame clones, not every one. This table has about 120,000 clones, around 84% appearing once. Material: peripheral blood, obtained 28 days after the second AZD1222 dose. Receptor source: an adult who received the AZD1222 COVID-19 vaccine.

The J gene is TRBJ2-1, the V gene TRBV10-1, with D perhaps TRBD1 or TRBD2 (5 bases each). Trimming shortened V by 6 bases and J by 5 bases, and 14 bases separated the two germline ends. The length of the CDR3 is 14 residues. Germline V gene lookup returns CDR1 WNHNN and CDR2 SYGVQD (reference sequence). The CDR3 region has the DNA TGCGCCAGCAGCCTGAGGGGTAATCACAATGAGCAGTTCTTC. Translating it yields CASSLRGNHNEQFF.

This rearrangement joins TRBV7-8 to TRBJ1-5; no firm D call. The V end lost 5 bases, the J end lost 7 bases, and 9 bases lay between the germline ends. Germline V CDR1 and CDR2: SGHVS, FQNEAQ. This CDR3 region has 12 residues. This CDR3 reads CASSPRSQPQHF. CDR3 coding DNA: TGTGCCAGCAGCCCAAGGAGCCAGCCCCAGCATTTT.

The gene calls are TRBV7-2 and TRBJ2-7, with D possibly being TRBD1 (6 bases). The CDR3 contains 16 residues. CDR1 and CDR2 (germline): SGHTA, FQGNSA. With 5 bases removed from V and 5 bases from J, the gap between germline ends came to 22 bases. The CDR3 DNA sequence: TGTGCCAGCAGCCGGGCCCAGGGGCAGGGGTCGAACGAGCAGTACTTC. As protein: CASSRAQGQGSNEQYF.

The V call is TRBV7-2, the J call TRBJ2-7, with TRBD2 as a possible D gene (6 bases). CDR3 size: 18 residues. In germline, CDR1 is SGHTA, CDR2 FQGNSA. The V and J ends lost 6 bases and 1 base respectively, with 25 bases between them. The CDR3 DNA sequence: TGTGCCAGCAGTGGGGGGACGGAGATCCTTAAGAGGTCCTACGAGCAGTACTTC. Amino acid sequence: CASSGGTEILKRSYEQYF.

This sequence joins TRBV10-1 and TRBJ1-4; no firm D call. V gave up 2 bases and J gave up 10 bases, with 5 bases separating them. CDR3 length: 11 amino acids. Germline V gene sequence: CDR1 WNHNN, CDR2 SYGVQD (reference sequence). In DNA, the CDR3 is TGCGCCAGCAGTGAGGGCAGAAAACTGTTTTTT. It translates to CASSEGRKLFF.

This clone was detected only once. The J gene is TRBJ2-5, the V gene TRBV29-1, with 7 bases aligning to TRBD2. CDR1 SQVTM and CDR2 ANQGSEA come from the germline V gene. The CDR3 length is 11 residues. The V and J ends lost 7 bases and 5 bases, in that order; junction bases with no gene match: 4. CDR3 in DNA: TGCAGCGCTGGACTAGATGAGACCCAGTACTTC. Protein: CSAGLDETQYF.

The rearrangement links TRBV20-1 to TRBJ1-2, with D uncertain. Per germline, CDR1 DFQATT and CDR2 SNEGSKA (reference sequence). The CDR3 totals 11 residues. The CDR3 bases are TGCAGCCTAGAATCTCTGGGGGGCTACACCTTC. It is translated as CSLESLGGYTF.

This chain connects TRBV7-9 to TRBJ1-2, with TRBD1 matching over 11 bases. The trim removed 1 base at V and 7 bases at J, leaving 5 bases unmatched. CDR1 and CDR2 (germline): SEHNR, FQNEAQ (reference sequence). This CDR3 spans 15 amino acids. The CDR3 region is CASSLGFGTGGGYTF. The CDR3 DNA reads as TGTGCCAGCAGCTTAGGTTTCGGGACAGGGGGTGGCTACACCTTC.

This chain links TRBV11-2 with TRBJ2-7; D uncertain. V was pared by 3 bases and J by 5 bases, with 17 bases between. The CDR3 sequence is 15 residues long. CDR1 and CDR2 (germline): SGHAT, FQNNGV. CDR3 sequence (DNA): TGTGCCAGCAGCTTCATATGGAGCTCCGGCCACGAGCAGTACTTC. Amino acid sequence: CASSFIWSSGHEQYF.

The CDR3 DNA follows: TGTGCCAGTCAGGGACAACCCGGGCTACCCTACGAGCAGTACTTC. It is translated as CASQGQPGLPYEQYF. The chain employs TRBV19 and TRBJ2-7, with D tentatively TRBD1 (6 bases). This CDR3 region has 15 residues. Germline-derived CDR1 and CDR2 are LNHDA and SQIVND (reference sequence). Between the trimmed V and J ends, which lost 8 bases and 2 bases, there was a span of 19 bases.

V usage is TRBV7-8 and J usage is TRBJ1-3; maybe TRBD1 (6 bases). There are 15 residues in the CDR3. Germline V gene lookup returns CDR1 SGHVS and CDR2 FQNEAQ. V shed 10 bases and J shed 5 bases, with 21 bases lying between them. DNA of the CDR3: TGTGCCATCAGGGAGGGGGGAGCCCTCCGAAACACCATATATTTT. This translates into CAIREGGALRNTIYF. Full variable domain (remainder filled in from reference TRBV7-8 and TRBJ1-3): GAGVSQSPRYKVAKRGQDVALRCDPISGHVSLFWYQQALGQGPEFLTYFQNEAQLDKSGLPSDRFFAERPEGSVSTLKIQRTQQEDSAVYLCAIREGGALRNTIYFGEGSWLTVV.

The chain employs TRBV19 and TRBJ1-2, with a possible D match to TRBD1 (6 bases). V was trimmed by 0 bases and J by 5 bases, leaving 10 bases between them. CDR3 length: 14 amino acids. Germline CDR1 LNHDA, CDR2 SQIVND (reference sequence). DNA of the CDR3: TGTGCCAGTAGTATAGAGAGGGGGAAGTATGGCTACACCTTC. This translates into CASSIERGKYGYTF.

The chain has TRBV3-1 (or the pseudogene TRBV3-2) and TRBJ2-5; possible D gene TRBD2, 6 bases. The CDR3 runs 14 residues. CDR1 is LGHDT, CDR2 YNNKEL, per germline (reference sequence). The ends were cut back, 4 bases at V and 1 base at J, with 10 bases in the middle. The CDR3 DNA reads as TGTGCCAGCAGCCGCCTGGGGGGCCAAGAGACCCAGTACTTC. Encoded protein: CASSRLGGQETQYF.

The chain has TRBV28 and TRBJ1-2; D not certain. Germline loops: CDR1 MDHEN, CDR2 SYDVKM. The CDR3 has 13 residues. V was trimmed by 4 bases and J by 3 bases, leaving 9 bases between them. The CDR3 loop reads CASSSGGYYGYTF. CDR3 DNA sequence: TGTGCCAGCAGTTCCGGTGGGTACTATGGCTACACCTTC.